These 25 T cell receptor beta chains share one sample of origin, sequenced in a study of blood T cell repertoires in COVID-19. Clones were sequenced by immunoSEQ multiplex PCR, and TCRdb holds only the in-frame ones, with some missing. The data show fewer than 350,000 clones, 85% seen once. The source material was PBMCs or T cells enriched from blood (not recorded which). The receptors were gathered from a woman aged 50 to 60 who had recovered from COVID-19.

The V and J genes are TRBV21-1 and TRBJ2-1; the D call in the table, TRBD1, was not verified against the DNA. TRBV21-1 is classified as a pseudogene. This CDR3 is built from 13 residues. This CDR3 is CASSGLHYNEQFF. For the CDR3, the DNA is TGTGCCAGCAGCGGGCTCCACTACAATGAGCAGTTCTTC.

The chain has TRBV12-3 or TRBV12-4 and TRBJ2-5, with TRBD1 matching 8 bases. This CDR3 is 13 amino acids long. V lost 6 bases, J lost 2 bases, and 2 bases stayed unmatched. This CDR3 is CASRNRGQETQYF. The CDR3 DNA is TGTGCCAGCAGAAACAGGGGGCAAGAGACCCAGTACTTC.

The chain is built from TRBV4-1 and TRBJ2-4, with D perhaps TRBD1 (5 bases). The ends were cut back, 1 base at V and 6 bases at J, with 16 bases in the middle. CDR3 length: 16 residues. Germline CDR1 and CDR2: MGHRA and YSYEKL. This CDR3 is CASSQVSLVGPNIQYF. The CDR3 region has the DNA TGCGCCAGCAGCCAAGTAAGCCTGGTGGGGCCAAACATTCAGTACTTC.

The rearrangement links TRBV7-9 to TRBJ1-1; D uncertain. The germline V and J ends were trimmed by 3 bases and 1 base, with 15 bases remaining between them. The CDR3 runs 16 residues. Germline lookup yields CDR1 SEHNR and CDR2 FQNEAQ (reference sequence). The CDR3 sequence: CASSLATLYRNTEAFF. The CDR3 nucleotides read TGTGCCAGCAGCTTGGCGACACTCTACAGGAACACTGAAGCTTTCTTT.

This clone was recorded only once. The CDR3 region is CASSQAADTQYF. CDR3 nucleotides: TGTGCCAGCAGCCAAGCCGCAGATACGCAGTATTTT. V usage is TRBV3-1 (or the pseudogene TRBV3-2) and J usage is TRBJ2-3; D remains unclear. This CDR3 has 12 residues. Trimming took off 1 base at V and 4 bases at J, with 3 bases between the two ends. Germline V gene sequence: CDR1 LGHDT, CDR2 YNNKEL (reference sequence).

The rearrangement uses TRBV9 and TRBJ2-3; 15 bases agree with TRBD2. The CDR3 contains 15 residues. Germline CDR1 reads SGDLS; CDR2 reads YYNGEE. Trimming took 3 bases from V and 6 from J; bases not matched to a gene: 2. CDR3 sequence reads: CASSAGTSGRDTQYF. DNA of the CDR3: TGTGCCAGCAGCGCCGGGACTAGCGGGAGGGATACGCAGTATTTT.

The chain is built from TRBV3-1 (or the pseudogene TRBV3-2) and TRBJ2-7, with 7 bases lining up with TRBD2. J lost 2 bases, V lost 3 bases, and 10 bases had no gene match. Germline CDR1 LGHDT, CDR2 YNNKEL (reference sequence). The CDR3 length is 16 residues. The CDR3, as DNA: TGTGCCAGCAGCCAGTCCATCCTAGCGGCTACCTACGAGCAGTACTTC. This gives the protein CASSQSILAATYEQYF.

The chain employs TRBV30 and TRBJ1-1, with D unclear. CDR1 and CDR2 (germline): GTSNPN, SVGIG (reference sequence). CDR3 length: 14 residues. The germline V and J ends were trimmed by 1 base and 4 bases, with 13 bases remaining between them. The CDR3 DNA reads TGTGCCTGGAGTGCCGGCAGGATGGGCACTGAAGCTTTCTTT. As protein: CAWSAGRMGTEAFF. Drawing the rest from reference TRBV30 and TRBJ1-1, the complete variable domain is SQTIHQWPATLVQPVGSPLSLECTVEGTSNPNLYWYRQAAGRGLQLLFYSVGIGQISSEVPQNLSASRPQDRQFILSSKKLLLSDSGFYLCAWSAGRMGTEAFFGQGTRLTVV.

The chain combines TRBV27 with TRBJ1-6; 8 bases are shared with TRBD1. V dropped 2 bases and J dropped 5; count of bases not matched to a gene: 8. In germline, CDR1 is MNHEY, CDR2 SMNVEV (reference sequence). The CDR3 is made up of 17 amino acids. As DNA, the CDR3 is TGTGCCAGCAGTTTACCGAGCGGACAGGGAAATAATTCACCCCTCCACTTT. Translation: CASSLPSGQGNNSPLHF.

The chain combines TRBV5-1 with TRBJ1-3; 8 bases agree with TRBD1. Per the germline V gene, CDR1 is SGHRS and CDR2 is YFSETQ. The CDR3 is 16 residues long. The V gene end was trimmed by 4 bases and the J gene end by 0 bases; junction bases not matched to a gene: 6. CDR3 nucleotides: TGCGCCAGCAGCCTCTACAGGGGGTTCTCTGGAAACACCATATATTTT. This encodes CASSLYRGFSGNTIYF.

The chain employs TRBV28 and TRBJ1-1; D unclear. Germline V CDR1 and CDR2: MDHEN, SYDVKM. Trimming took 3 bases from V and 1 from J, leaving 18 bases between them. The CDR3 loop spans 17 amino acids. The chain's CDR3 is CASSFILASSGNTEAFF. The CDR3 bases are TGTGCCAGCAGTTTTATATTGGCAAGTTCAGGGAACACTGAAGCTTTCTTT.

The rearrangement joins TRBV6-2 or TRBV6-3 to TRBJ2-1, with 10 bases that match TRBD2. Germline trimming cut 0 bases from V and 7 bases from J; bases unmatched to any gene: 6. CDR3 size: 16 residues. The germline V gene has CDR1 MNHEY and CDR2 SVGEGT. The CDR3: CASSYSSLAGVNEQFF. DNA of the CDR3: TGTGCCAGCAGTTACTCGTCCCTAGCGGGAGTGAATGAGCAGTTCTTC.

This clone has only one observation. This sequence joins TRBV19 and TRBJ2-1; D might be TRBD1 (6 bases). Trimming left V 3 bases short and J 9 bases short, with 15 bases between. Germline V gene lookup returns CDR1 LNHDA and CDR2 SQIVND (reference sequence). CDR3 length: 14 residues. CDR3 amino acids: CASSMSQGRGEQFF. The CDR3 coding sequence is TGTGCCAGTAGTATGTCACAGGGTAGGGGTGAGCAGTTCTTC.

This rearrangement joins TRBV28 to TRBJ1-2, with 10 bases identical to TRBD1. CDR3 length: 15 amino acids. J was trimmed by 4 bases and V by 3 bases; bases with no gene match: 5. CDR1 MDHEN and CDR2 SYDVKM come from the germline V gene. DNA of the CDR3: TGTGCCAGCAGTTTTCCGGGACAGGGGTTCTATGGCTACACCTTC. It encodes CASSFPGQGFYGYTF.

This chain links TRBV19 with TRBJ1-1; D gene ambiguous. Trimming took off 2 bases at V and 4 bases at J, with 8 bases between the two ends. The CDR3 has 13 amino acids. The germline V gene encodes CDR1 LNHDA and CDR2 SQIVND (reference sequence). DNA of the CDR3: TGTGCCAGTAGTATATCAGGAAGCACTGAAGCTTTCTTT. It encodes CASSISGSTEAFF.

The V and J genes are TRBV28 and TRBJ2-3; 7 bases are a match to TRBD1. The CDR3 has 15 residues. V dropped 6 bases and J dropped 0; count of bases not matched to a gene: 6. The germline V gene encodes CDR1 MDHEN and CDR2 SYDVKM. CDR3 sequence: CASSPGTASTDTQYF. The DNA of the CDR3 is TGTGCCAGCAGCCCCGGGACAGCTAGCACAGATACGCAGTATTTT.

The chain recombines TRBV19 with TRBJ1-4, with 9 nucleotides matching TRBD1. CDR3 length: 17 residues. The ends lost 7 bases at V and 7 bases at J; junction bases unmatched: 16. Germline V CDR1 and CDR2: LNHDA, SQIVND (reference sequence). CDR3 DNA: TGTGCCAGTAACAATGTACCGGGACAGGGCGTCGGTGAAAAACTGTTTTTT. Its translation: CASNNVPGQGVGEKLFF.

The CDR3 sequence is CASSQLEGAVAFF. CDR3 bases: TGTGCCAGCAGCCAATTGGAGGGGGCCGTAGCTTTCTTT. The gene calls are TRBV3-1 (or the pseudogene TRBV3-2) and TRBJ1-1; 7 bases agree with TRBD1. Germline V CDR1 and CDR2: LGHDT, YNNKEL (reference sequence). There are 13 residues in the CDR3. After removal of 2 bases from V and 10 bases from J, the junction contained 7 bases not matched to a gene.

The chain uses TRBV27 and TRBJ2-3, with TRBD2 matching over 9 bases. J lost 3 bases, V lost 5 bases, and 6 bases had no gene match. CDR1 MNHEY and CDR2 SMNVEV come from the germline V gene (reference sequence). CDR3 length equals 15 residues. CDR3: CASSTTLAGTDTQYF. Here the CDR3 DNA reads TGTGCCAGCAGTACGACTCTAGCGGGGACAGATACGCAGTATTTT.

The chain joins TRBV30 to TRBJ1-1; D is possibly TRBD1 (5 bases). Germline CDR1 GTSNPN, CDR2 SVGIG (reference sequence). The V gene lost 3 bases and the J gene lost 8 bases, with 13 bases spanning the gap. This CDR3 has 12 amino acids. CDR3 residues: CAWSRAALEAFF. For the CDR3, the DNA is TGTGCCTGGAGCAGGGCGGCGCTCGAAGCTTTCTTT.

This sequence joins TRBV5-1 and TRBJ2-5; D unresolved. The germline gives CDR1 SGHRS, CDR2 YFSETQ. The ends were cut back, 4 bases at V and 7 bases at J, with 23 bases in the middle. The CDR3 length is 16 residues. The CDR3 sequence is CASSLEAALRFGTQYF. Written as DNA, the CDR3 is TGCGCCAGCAGCCTCGAAGCCGCACTACGTTTCGGGACCCAGTACTTC.

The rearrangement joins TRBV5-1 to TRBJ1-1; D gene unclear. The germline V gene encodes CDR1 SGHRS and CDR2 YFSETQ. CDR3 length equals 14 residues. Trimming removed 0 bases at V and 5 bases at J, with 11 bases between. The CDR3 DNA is TGCGCCAGCAGCTTGGAGTCAGATGGTACTGAAGCTTTCTTT. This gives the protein CASSLESDGTEAFF.

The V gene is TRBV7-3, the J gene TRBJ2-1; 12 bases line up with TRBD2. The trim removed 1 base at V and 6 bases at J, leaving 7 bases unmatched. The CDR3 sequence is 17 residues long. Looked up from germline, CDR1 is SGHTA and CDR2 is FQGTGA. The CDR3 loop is CASSLNSPSGGANEQFF. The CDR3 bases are TGTGCCAGCAGCTTAAATTCGCCTAGCGGGGGGGCCAATGAGCAGTTCTTC.

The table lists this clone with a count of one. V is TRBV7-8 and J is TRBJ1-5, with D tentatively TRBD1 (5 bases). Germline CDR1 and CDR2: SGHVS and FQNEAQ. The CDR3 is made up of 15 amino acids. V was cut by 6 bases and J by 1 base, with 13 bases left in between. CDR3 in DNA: TGTGCCAGCAGGGAGGGGTGGTCGAGCAATCAGCCCCAGCATTTT. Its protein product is CASREGWSSNQPQHF.

The CDR3 reads CASSTGSEQFF. The CDR3 region has the DNA TGTGCCAGCTCGACGGGGAGTGAGCAGTTCTTC. The chain carries TRBV5-8 and TRBJ2-1; a weak D match, TRBD2 (5 bases). The germline CDR1 and CDR2 sequences are SGHTS and YDEGEE. This CDR3 region has 11 residues. Trimming stripped 7 bases from V and 9 bases from J, with 11 bases between.